This entry features one T cell receptor beta chain sequence. The CDR3 consists of 14 residues. The V gene lost 0 bases and the J gene lost 4 bases, with 9 bases spanning the gap. Germline V gene sequence: CDR1 KGHSY, CDR2 FQNENV. Original processing notes: Amplified reference gene primers provided the basis for estimating nucleated cell counts. Clones were read by immunoSEQ multiplex PCR, and TCRdb kept only the in-frame ones, dropping some. The V and J calls and the clone size are those of that table, but D and trimming were determined from the DNA. This sample has fewer than 150,000 clones; roughly 90% occur once, and the top ten carry 3.5% to 4%. The data are from a study of blood T cell repertoires in COVID-19. As for the study in general: Samples of COVID-19 (acute and convalescent) were obtained from the United States, Italy and Spain. Sources were T cells, B-cell-depleted T cells, or PBMCs; the material itself was cDNA or gDNA.

Sequencing was done on a sample of peripheral blood. The gene calls are TRBV16 and TRBJ2-5; a weak D match, TRBD1 (6 bases). The sequence was obtained from a woman aged 55-75 years with COVID-19, enrolled during active disease. CDR3 amino acids: CASSQSRGVETQYF. The CDR3 DNA reads TGTGCCAGCAGCCAATCCAGGGGCGTAGAGACCCAGTACTTC.